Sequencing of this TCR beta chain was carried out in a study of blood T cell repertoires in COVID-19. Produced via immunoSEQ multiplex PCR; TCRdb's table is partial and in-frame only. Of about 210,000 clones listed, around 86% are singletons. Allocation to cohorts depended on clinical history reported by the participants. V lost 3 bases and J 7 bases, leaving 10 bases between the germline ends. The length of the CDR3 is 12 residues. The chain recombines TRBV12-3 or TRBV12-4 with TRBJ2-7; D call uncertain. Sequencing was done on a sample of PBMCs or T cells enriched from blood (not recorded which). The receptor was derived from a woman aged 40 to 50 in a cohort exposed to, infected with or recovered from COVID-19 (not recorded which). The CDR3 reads CASSFRPAEQYF. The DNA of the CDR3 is TGTGCCAGCAGTTTTCGTCCAGCGGAGCAGTACTTC.